This entry describes one T cell receptor beta chain. There is no known antigen for this receptor. No much larger clone exists at a distance of one base, and base qualities are not known. The collaborating institutions used their own protocols to collect whole blood in K2EDTA tubes. Collaborator samples were shipped for TCRbeta analysis as frozen whole blood, isolated PBMCs, or DNA extracted from either sample type. This record belongs to a study of blood T cell repertoires in COVID-19 (dated by TCRdb to 2018 to 2021). A note on the overall study: Collaborator samples came from the United States, Italy and Spain and covered acute and convalescent phases of COVID-19. The dataset comprised deeply sampled blood TCRbeta repertoires from subjects exposed to, actively infected with, or recovered from COVID-19. The samples were drawn from two sources: the first 160 participants of the ongoing ImmuneRACE study, and some 1,300 subjects contributed by 6 global collaborators. The prospective study material was composed of cDNA or gDNA derived from T cells, B-cell-depleted T cells, or PBMCs. The repertoires were released in a freely available public database meant as a resource for research on the immune response to SARS-CoV-2. Where HLA class I and class II types were available, the types were taken from metadata supplied by the sample provider, not from assay-based typing. Nearly every sample came with metadata listing a de-identified subject ID, COVID-19 status, age in years and sex. Points the paper makes about the study in general: Clinical and demographic metadata were provided uncurated, with the amount varying by source and participant.

TCRbeta CDR3 regions were amplified from genomic DNA using the immunoSEQ Assay, a bias-controlled multiplex PCR. On the study's bioinformatics: The number of nucleated cells in each sample was estimated by amplification of reference gene primers within the assay. Sequence reads were collapsed and filtered to measure the absolute abundance of every unique TCRbeta CDR3 rearrangement. For each sample, productive Simpson clonality was calculated as the square root of Simpson's diversity index over productive rearrangements. TCRdb limited this immuneACCESS table to in-frame rearrangements with V and J called. A share of clones is missing; checked studies link under half to unresolved V genes, and the rest is unexplained. Clone size and V and J calls were adopted from that table, with D and trimming inferred from the DNA. The sample table holds 200,000 to 250,000 clones, of which roughly 79% were seen once. Around 1.9% of the sample belongs to the ten largest clones.

This receptor was obtained from a woman older than 75 with acute or convalescent COVID-19. Material: peripheral blood.

The DNA reads TGTGCCAGCAGGGGAGGGATCGTAGGCTACACCTTC. Its coded protein is CASRGGIVGYTF. The rearranged chain carries TRBV6-5 and TRBJ1-2; no D gene call is confident. CDR1 MNHEY and CDR2 SVGAGI were looked up in the germline V gene. Spanning cysteine to phenylalanine, the CDR3 consists of 12 amino acids. The read is trimmed to its CDR3 DNA, 36 bases read in frame from base 1. V loses 6 bases of germline sequence and J loses 8 bases, and the interval between the two ends is 13 bases.